This record covers a single T cell receptor beta chain. The ends lost 0 bases at V and 12 bases at J; junction bases unmatched: 16. Germline lookup yields CDR1 LNHNV and CDR2 YYDKDF (reference sequence). This CDR3 spans 17 amino acids. The data stem from a study of shared T cell receptors in the human thymus. Using immunoSEQ multiplex PCR, the repertoire was profiled, and TCRdb retains in-frame clones only, with some absent. The table lists over 65,000 clones, 90% to 95% of them singletons. The chain carries TRBV15 and TRBJ2-1, with 8 bases lining up with TRBD2. Sequenced material: thymocytes. The clonotype comes from a human donor. The CDR3 DNA sequence: TGTGCCACCAGCAGAGACCCTGGCGGGGGGCCCCAGCAAGCGCAGTTCTTC. Protein: CATSRDPGGGPQQAQFF.